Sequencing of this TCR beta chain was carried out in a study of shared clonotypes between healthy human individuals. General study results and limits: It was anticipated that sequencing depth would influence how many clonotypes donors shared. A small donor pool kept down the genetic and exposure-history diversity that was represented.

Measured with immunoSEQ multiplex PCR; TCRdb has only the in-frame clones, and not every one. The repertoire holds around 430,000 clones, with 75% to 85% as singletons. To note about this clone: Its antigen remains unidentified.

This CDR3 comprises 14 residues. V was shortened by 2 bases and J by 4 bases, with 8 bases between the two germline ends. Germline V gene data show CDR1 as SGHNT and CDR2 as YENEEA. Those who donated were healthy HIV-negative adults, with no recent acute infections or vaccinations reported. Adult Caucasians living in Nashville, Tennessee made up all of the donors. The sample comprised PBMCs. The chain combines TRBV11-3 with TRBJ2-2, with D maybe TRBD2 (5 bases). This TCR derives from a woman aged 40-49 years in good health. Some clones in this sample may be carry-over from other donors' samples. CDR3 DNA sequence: TGTGCCAGCAGCTTAAGAGGACTCACCGGGGAGCTGTTTTTT. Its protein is CASSLRGLTGELFF.